In this sample, the clone carrying this TCR beta chain turned up a few times. The antigen remains unidentified. This record belongs to a study of post-analysis software for immune sequencing data. Study-level results: Patients had higher frequencies than controls of roughly five TRBV segments, including TRBV5-6, TRBV5-1 and TRBV20-1. Controls had significantly higher normalized Chao1 diversity than multiple sclerosis patients.

Built from TCR beta cDNA, the libraries had unique molecular identifiers in them. One entry per CDR3 protein results from TCRdb running MiXCR on the PCR reads. The table records hundreds of thousands of distinct CDR3 sequences, roughly 45% of them present only once. Germline values: CDR1 SGHRS, CDR2 YFSETQ. CDR3 length: 15 residues. V lost 3 bases, J lost 0 bases, and 6 bases stayed unmatched. V is TRBV5-1 and J is TRBJ2-7; 7 positions agree with TRBD1. This clonotype originated in a girl aged 10 to 17 with multiple sclerosis. The sample was blood. The CDR3 spells CASSSTGTDSYEQYF. The CDR3 DNA sequence: TGCGCCAGCAGCTCGACCGGGACAGACTCCTACGAGCAGTACTTC.